This T cell receptor beta chain was captured in a study of T-cell reconstitution after alpha-beta-depleted transplantation in children. For this clonotype: This may stem from a read error, because a much larger clone lies one nucleotide away.

Researchers prepared the TCRbeta library using unique molecular identifiers, the study reports. Each CDR3 protein is one row after TCRdb ran MiXCR on the PCR reads. This table has 600,000 to 700,000 distinct CDR3 sequences, around 17% appearing once. The CDR3 has 16 residues. CDR1 and CDR2 (germline): MNHNS, SASEGT. The chain carries TRBV6-1 and TRBJ2-1, with TRBD1 as a possible D gene (5 bases). The sample in question was PBMCs from the stem cell graft donor, obtained from the stem cell graft. The source of this sequence is a human donor who donated a stem cell graft to a child with acute myeloid leukemia. CDR3 DNA sequence: TGTGCCAGCAGCGAAGCAGGGTTAGGCTCCTACAATGAGCAGTTCTTC. Encoded protein: CASSEAGLGSYNEQFF.